What follows are 20 T cell receptor beta chains derived from one specimen sequenced in a study of cytomegalovirus exposure and HLA in healthy donors. The PCR had 60 Vbeta and 13 Jbeta primers. The table came from immunoSEQ multiplex PCR; TCRdb's copy has only in-frame clones and leaves some out. The table has roughly 77,000 clones, around 9.1% seen once; the top ten hold approximately 25%. The sequencing sample was made of PBMCs. The source is a man aged 55-75 years in good health and CMV-seropositive.

This clone was counted only a few times. The chain carries TRBV5-1 and TRBJ2-1; 15 positions agree with TRBD2. V lost 4 bases, J lost 9 bases, and 5 bases stayed unmatched. CDR1 SGHRS and CDR2 YFSETQ come from the germline V gene. The CDR3 sequence is 15 residues long. CDR3 coding DNA: TGCGCCAGCAGCCCTGGACTAGCGGGAGGGGGTGAGCAGTTCTTC. It codes for CASSPGLAGGGEQFF.

The chain carries TRBV7-6 and TRBJ2-2; the match to TRBD2 covers 8 bases. The CDR3 is 16 residues long. Looked up from germline, CDR1 is SGHVS and CDR2 is FNYEAQ. V lost 4 bases and J lost 5; bases outside the gene matches: 9. DNA of the CDR3: TGTGCCAGCAGCTCCCGGGGGGGCGGGGGTACCGGGGAGCTGTTTTTT. Its translation: CASSSRGGGGTGELFF.

This clone appeared a few times. J is TRBJ2-6 and V is TRBV18, with D possibly being TRBD1 (5 bases). Germline V gives CDR1 KGHSH, CDR2 LQKENI. Trimming left V 6 bases short and J 2 bases short, with 14 bases between. CDR3 length equals 16 residues. DNA of the CDR3: TGTGCCAGCTCCCTACGCCAGGGTGCTGGGGCCAACGTCCTGACTTTC. Translating it yields CASSLRQGAGANVLTF.

This clone was detected only once. V is TRBV2 and J is TRBJ2-7, with TRBD1 matching over 7 bases. There are 17 residues in the CDR3. CDR1 SNHLY and CDR2 FYNNEI come from the germline V gene. The CDR3 DNA sequence: TGTGCCAGAAGTGAATTTAGCACCCCCGGGACAGACTACGAGCAGTCAGTC. It codes for CARSEFSTPGTDYEQSV.

This clone appeared a few times. This chain joins TRBV2 and TRBJ1-5; 12 bases map to TRBD1. The CDR3 is made up of 15 amino acids. The J segment lost 7 bases and the V segment lost 5 bases, leaving 6 bases of the junction unmatched. The germline V gene has CDR1 SNHLY and CDR2 FYNNEI. CDR3 in amino acids: CASSPGQGAGQPQHF. Written as DNA, the CDR3 is TGTGCCAGCAGTCCGGGACAGGGGGCCGGGCAGCCCCAGCATTTT.

The chain joins TRBV19 to TRBJ1-1; TRBD1 aligns across 9 bases. CDR3 length equals 16 residues. J gave up 1 base and V 5 bases, and 8 bases lay outside the gene matches. The germline V gene has CDR1 LNHDA and CDR2 SQIVND (reference sequence). DNA for the CDR3: TGTGCCAGTAGTTTCAACACAGGGGGCAGGAACACTGAAGCTTTCTTT. It specifies CASSFNTGGRNTEAFF.

The chain links TRBV9 to TRBJ2-5; D unresolved. The J call could be wrong; TRBJ2-7 is a better fit for the DNA end. The V gene's germline CDR1 is SGDLS and CDR2 YYNGEE. This CDR3 spans 14 amino acids. The CDR3 spells CASSVENSGYEQYF. The CDR3 DNA follows: TGTGCCAGCAGCGTAGAAAACAGTGGGTACGAGCAGTACTTC.

The chain recombines TRBV5-1 with TRBJ1-2; unclear D gene. This CDR3 is 14 amino acids long. From germline, CDR1 is SGHRS and CDR2 YFSETQ. V lost 4 bases, J lost 8 bases, and 18 bases lay in between. CDR3 in DNA: TGCGCCAGCAGCCCCGGGAAAGGGTTTGGGGGCTACACCTTC. The encoded protein is CASSPGKGFGGYTF.

This clone came up a few times. The rearrangement links TRBV19 to TRBJ1-4, with D unresolved. The germline V gene encodes CDR1 LNHDA and CDR2 SQIVND (reference sequence). The CDR3 spans 12 residues. V was clipped by 6 bases and J by 6 bases, with 8 bases between them. The CDR3 nucleotides are TGTGCCAGTAGGGCCAGATATGAAAAACTGTTTTTT. Translation gives CASRARYEKLFF. Variable domain in full (rest from reference TRBV19 and TRBJ1-4): DGGITQSPKYLFRKEGQNVTLSCEQNLNHDAMYWYRQDPGQGLRLIYYSQIVNDFQKGDIAEGYSVSREKKESFPLTVTSAQKNPTAFYLCASRARYEKLFFGSGTQLSVL.

This clone was counted between two and nine times. The chain couples TRBV2 to TRBJ2-5; weak D call: TRBD2 (6 bases). Germline-derived CDR1 and CDR2 are SNHLY and FYNNEI. The ends were cut back, 1 base at V and 4 bases at J, with 10 bases in the middle. The CDR3 has 14 residues. CDR3 in amino acids: CASSEEGSGETQYF. CDR3 sequence (DNA): TGTGCCAGCAGTGAAGAGGGTAGCGGAGAGACCCAGTACTTC.

The genes are TRBV29-1 and TRBJ2-1; TRBD1 matches at 7 bases. The trim removed 4 bases at V and 4 bases at J, leaving 7 bases unmatched. The length of the CDR3 is 14 residues. The germline CDR1 and CDR2 sequences are SQVTM and ANQGSEA. In DNA, the CDR3 is TGCAGCGTTGCAGGGGGTGAGGCGTACAATGAGCAGTTCTTC. Translated, it gives CSVAGGEAYNEQFF.

This clone was recorded a few times. The CDR3 spells CASYLAGANTGELFF. The CDR3, as DNA: TGTGCCAGCTATCTAGCGGGGGCTAACACCGGGGAGCTGTTTTTT. The genes are TRBV27 and TRBJ2-2; 10 bases align to TRBD2. CDR3 length equals 15 residues. Germline CDR1 reads MNHEY; CDR2 reads SMNVEV (reference sequence). J was trimmed by 2 bases and V by 8 bases; bases with no gene match: 5.

This rearrangement joins TRBV6-1 to TRBJ1-2, with D uncertain. This CDR3 is 14 amino acids long. The germline CDR1 and CDR2 sequences are MNHNS and SASEGT. V was cut by 1 base and J by 7 bases, with 13 bases left in between. For the CDR3, the DNA is TGTGCCAGCAGTGAAGATAGAGGGATGGGTGGCTACACCTTC. It encodes CASSEDRGMGGYTF.

This clone has just a few counts. This chain uses TRBV2 with TRBJ1-1; D call uncertain. V dropped 5 bases and J dropped 0 bases, with 13 bases sitting between them. The CDR3 totals 15 residues. Germline V gene sequence: CDR1 SNHLY, CDR2 FYNNEI. CDR3 bases: TGTGCCAGCAGTCTTGACGGACTCATGAACACTGAAGCTTTCTTT. This codes for CASSLDGLMNTEAFF.

The chain recombines TRBV28 with TRBJ2-5, with 10 bases lining up with TRBD2. Trimming took 5 bases from V and 5 from J; bases not matched to a gene: 17. Germline CDR1 MDHEN, CDR2 SYDVKM. CDR3 length equals 18 residues. CDR3 coding DNA: TGTGCCAGCAGTCCCGAGGGGTCTAGCGGGAGTTTCGGTGAGACCCAGTACTTC. Amino acid sequence: CASSPEGSSGSFGETQYF.

This clone has a handful of counts. The V gene is TRBV27, the J gene TRBJ2-2; D unclear. This CDR3 comprises 15 residues. V lost 1 base, J lost 6 bases, and 12 bases lay in between. Germline V gene data show CDR1 as MNHEY and CDR2 as SMNVEV (reference sequence). This CDR3 is CASSLLGRKAGELFF. In DNA, the CDR3 is TGTGCCAGCAGTTTATTGGGCCGGAAGGCCGGGGAGCTGTTTTTT.

The chain is built from TRBV5-6 and TRBJ2-3, with 10 bases matching TRBD1. The CDR3 loop spans 16 amino acids. J lost 4 bases, V lost 4 bases, and 9 bases had no gene match. Germline CDR1 is SGHDT and CDR2 is YYEEEE. The CDR3 spells CASSPPGTGVSDTQYF. The DNA for the CDR3 is TGTGCCAGCAGCCCCCCCGGGACAGGGGTTTCAGATACGCAGTATTTT.

This clone was picked up a small number of times. The J gene is TRBJ2-2, the V gene TRBV29-1; TRBD2 aligns across 9 bases. The V and J ends lost 4 bases and 7 bases, in that order; junction bases with no gene match: 13. Germline CDR1 SQVTM, CDR2 ANQGSEA. CDR3 size: 16 residues. The CDR3 coding sequence is TGCAGCGTTGGGAGTAGCGGGAGCTCGGTCAACGGGGAGCTGTTTTTT. Its translation is CSVGSSGSSVNGELFF.

This chain connects TRBV27 to TRBJ1-4; possibly TRBD1 for D (6 bases). The CDR3 spans 15 residues. Trimming stripped 5 bases from V and 8 bases from J, with 18 bases between. Germline CDR1 MNHEY, CDR2 SMNVEV (reference sequence). CDR3 sequence: CASSVSRDIGEKLFF. The CDR3 nucleotides are TGTGCCAGCAGTGTCTCTCGGGACATAGGGGAAAAACTGTTTTTT. Together with reference TRBV27 and TRBJ1-4, the CDR3 gives the full variable domain: EAQVTQNPRYLITVTGKKLTVTCSQNMNHEYMSWYRQDPGLGLRQIYYSMNVEVTDKGDVPEGYKVSRKEKRNFPLILESPSPNQTSLYFCASSVSRDIGEKLFFGSGTQLSVL.

In regard to this clone: The CDR3 does not close with the conserved phenylalanine or tryptophan, likely indicating a read error. The limits of the CDR3 on the DNA are not certain, so only TCRdb's listed CDR3 is given. This chain joins TRBV5-8 and TRBJ2-7; TRBD1, the table's D call, lacks a check against the DNA. The CDR3 has 13 residues if both end residues are counted. Germline V lookup: CDR1 SGHTS, CDR2 YDEGEE. The CDR3 protein is CASSSNPDGQGIL.